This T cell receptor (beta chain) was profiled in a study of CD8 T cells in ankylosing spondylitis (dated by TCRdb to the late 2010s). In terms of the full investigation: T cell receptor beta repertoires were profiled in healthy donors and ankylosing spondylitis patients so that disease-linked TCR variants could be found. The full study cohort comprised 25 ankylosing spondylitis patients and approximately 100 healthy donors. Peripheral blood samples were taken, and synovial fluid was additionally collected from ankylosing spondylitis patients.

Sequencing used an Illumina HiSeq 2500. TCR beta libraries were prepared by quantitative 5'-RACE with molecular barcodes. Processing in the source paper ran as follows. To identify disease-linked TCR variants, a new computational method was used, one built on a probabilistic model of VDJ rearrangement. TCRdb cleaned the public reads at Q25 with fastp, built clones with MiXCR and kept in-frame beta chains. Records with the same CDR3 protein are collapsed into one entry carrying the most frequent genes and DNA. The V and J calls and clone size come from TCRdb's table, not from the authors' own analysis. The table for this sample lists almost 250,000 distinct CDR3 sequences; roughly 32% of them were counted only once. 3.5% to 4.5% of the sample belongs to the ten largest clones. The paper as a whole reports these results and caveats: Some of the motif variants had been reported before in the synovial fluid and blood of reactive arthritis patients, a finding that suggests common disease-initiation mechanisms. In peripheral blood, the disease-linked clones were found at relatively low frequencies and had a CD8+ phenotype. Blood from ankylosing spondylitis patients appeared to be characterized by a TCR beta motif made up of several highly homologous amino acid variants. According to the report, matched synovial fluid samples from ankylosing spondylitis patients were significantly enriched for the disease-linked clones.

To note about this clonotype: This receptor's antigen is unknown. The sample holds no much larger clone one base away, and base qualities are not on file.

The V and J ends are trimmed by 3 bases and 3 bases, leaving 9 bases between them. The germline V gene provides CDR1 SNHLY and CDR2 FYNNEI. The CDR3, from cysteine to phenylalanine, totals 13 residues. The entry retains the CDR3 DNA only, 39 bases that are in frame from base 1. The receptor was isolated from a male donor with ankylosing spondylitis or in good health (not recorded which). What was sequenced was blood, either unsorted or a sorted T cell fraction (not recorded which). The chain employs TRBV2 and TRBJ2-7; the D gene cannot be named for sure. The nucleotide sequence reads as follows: TGTGCCAGCAGTGACCGCTGGGGCTACGAGCAGTACTTC. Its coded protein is CASSDRWGYEQYF.